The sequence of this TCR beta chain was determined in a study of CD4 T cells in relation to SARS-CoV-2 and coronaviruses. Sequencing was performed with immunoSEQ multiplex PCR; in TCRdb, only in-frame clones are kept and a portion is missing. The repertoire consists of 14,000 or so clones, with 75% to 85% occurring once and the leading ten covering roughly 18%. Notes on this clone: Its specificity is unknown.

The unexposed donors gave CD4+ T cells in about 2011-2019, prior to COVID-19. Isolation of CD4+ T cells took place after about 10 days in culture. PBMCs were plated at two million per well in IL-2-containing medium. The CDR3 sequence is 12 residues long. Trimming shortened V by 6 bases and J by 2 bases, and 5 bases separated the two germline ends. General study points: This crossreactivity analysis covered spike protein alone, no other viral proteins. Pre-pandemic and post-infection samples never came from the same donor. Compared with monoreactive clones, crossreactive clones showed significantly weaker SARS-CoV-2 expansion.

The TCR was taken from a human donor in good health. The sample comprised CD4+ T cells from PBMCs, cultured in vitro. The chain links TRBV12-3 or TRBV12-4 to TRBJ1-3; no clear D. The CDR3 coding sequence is TGTGCCAGCAGAGGTCCTGGAAACACCATATATTTT. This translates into CASRGPGNTIYF.